These 32 T cell receptor beta chains were sequenced from one sample in a study of CD8+ T cells in alopecia areata. The treatment denotes: oral pan-JAK inhibitor, 5-10 mg twice daily. The authors extracted RNA and reverse transcribed it into cDNA as the sequencing template. Sequencing used immunoSEQ multiplex PCR; TCRdb keeps in-frame clones, though not all of them. The table lists around 140,000 clones, roughly 52% of them singletons, with about 15% in the top ten. Here the sequenced sample was CD8+ T cells sorted from blood, taken at week 4, from a patient treated with tofacitinib. Every receptor here comes from a human donor with alopecia areata.

The chain couples TRBV5-1 to TRBJ2-5; D is unclear. The CDR3 runs to 14 residues. Germline V gene data show CDR1 as SGHRS and CDR2 as YFSETQ. Trimming took 4 bases from V and 9 from J, leaving 19 bases between them. DNA of the CDR3: TGCGCCAGCAGCCCGGAGACTGGGCGTAGGGCCCAGTACTTC. Translating gives CASSPETGRRAQYF.

With regard to this clone: Other DNA sequences in this specimen translate into the identical CDR3. The CDR3 sequence is CSVEAGNGYTF. As DNA, the CDR3 is TGCAGCGTTGAGGCAGGGAATGGCTACACCTTC. This sequence joins TRBV29-1 and TRBJ1-2, with D tentatively TRBD1 (5 bases). This CDR3 spans 11 amino acids. Trimming removed 3 bases from V and 6 bases from J, with 8 bases in between. Germline-derived CDR1 and CDR2 are SQVTM and ANQGSEA.

V usage is TRBV7-9 and J usage is TRBJ2-7, with D possibly being TRBD2 (5 bases). The CDR3 has 12 residues. V gave up 1 base and J gave up 4 bases, with 5 bases separating them. Germline V lookup: CDR1 SEHNR, CDR2 FQNEAQ (reference sequence). The CDR3 bases are TGTGCCAGCAGCTTAGGGAGGTACGAGCAGTACTTC. Translation: CASSLGRYEQYF. The full variable domain, rest sourced from reference TRBV7-9 and TRBJ2-7, is DTGVSQNPRHKITKRGQNVTFRCDPISEHNRLYWYRQTLGQGPEFLTYFQNEAQLEKSRLLSDRFSAERPKGSFSTLEIQRTEQGDSAMYLCASSLGRYEQYFGPGTRLTVT.

The chain couples TRBV7-2 to TRBJ2-3, with D possibly being TRBD2 (6 bases). Trimming cost V 7 bases and J 6 bases, with 20 bases left between them. In germline, CDR1 is SGHTA, CDR2 FQGNSA. This CDR3 contains 15 residues. CDR3 DNA: TGTGCCAGCACCTCGTGGCTAGCGTCTGGGGATACGCAGTATTTT. It codes for CASTSWLASGDTQYF. The whole variable domain, filled in from reference TRBV7-2 and TRBJ2-3, reads GAGVSQSPSNKVTEKGKDVELRCDPISGHTALYWYRQSLGQGLEFLIYFQGNSAPDKSGLPSDRFSAERTGGSVSTLTIQRTQQEDSAVYLCASTSWLASGDTQYFGPGTRLTVL.

J is TRBJ1-5 and V is TRBV27, with D unresolved. V was clipped by 3 bases and J by 1 base, with 7 bases between them. The CDR3 has 14 residues. Germline loops: CDR1 MNHEY, CDR2 SMNVEV (reference sequence). The CDR3 protein is CASSFGRSNQPQHF. The CDR3 DNA follows: TGTGCCAGCAGTTTCGGAAGGAGCAATCAGCCCCAGCATTTT.

A few counts support this clone. The rearrangement joins TRBV20-1 to TRBJ2-3; D remains unclear. The V end lost 7 bases, the J end lost 6 bases, and 11 bases lay between the germline ends. Per germline, CDR1 DFQATT and CDR2 SNEGSKA (reference sequence). This CDR3 region has 11 residues. The CDR3 region has the DNA TGCAGTGGTGGGGATAAGGATACGCAGTATTTT. Its translation is CSGGDKDTQYF.

This chain joins TRBV13 and TRBJ1-6; weak D call: TRBD1 (6 bases). Trimming pared 0 bases from V and 6 bases from J, leaving 9 bases between. The CDR3 is 15 residues long. The germline gives CDR1 PRHDT, CDR2 FYEKMQ (reference sequence). DNA for the CDR3: TGTGCCAGCAGCTTAGGACAGGGTAGTAATTCACCCCTCCACTTT. This sequence encodes CASSLGQGSNSPLHF.

The rearrangement uses TRBV30 and TRBJ2-1, with D perhaps given as TRBD1 or TRBD2 (6 bases each). This CDR3 contains 13 residues. CDR1 is GTSNPN, CDR2 SVGIG, per germline (reference sequence). V was pared by 0 bases and J by 9 bases, with 12 bases between. The CDR3 region is CAWSVQGGGEQFF. The CDR3 DNA reads TGTGCCTGGAGTGTACAAGGAGGGGGTGAGCAGTTCTTC.

The chain combines TRBV9 with TRBJ2-7; 7 nucleotides agree with TRBD1. The CDR3 spans 15 residues. Looked up from germline, CDR1 is SGDLS and CDR2 is YYNGEE. J gave up 0 bases and V 4 bases, and 7 bases lay outside the gene matches. The CDR3 DNA follows: TGTGCCAGCAGCCCTCAGACAGGGAGCTCCTACGAGCAGTACTTC. It codes for CASSPQTGSSYEQYF.

V gene TRBV19 combines with J gene TRBJ2-5, with D perhaps matching TRBD1 (5 bases). The CDR3 has 12 amino acids. Germline CDR1 LNHDA, CDR2 SQIVND (reference sequence). With 10 bases removed from V and 5 bases from J, the gap between germline ends came to 14 bases. CDR3 residues: CATGQFGETQYF. CDR3 sequence (DNA): TGTGCCACCGGACAATTTGGGGAGACCCAGTACTTC.

This chain connects TRBV6-5 to TRBJ1-6, with TRBD1 as a possible D gene (6 bases). CDR1 and CDR2 from the germline V gene are MNHEY and SVGAGI. V was clipped by 4 bases and J by 10 bases, with 17 bases between them. The CDR3 is 15 amino acids. CDR3 sequence: CASSSLGGLDSPLHF. The CDR3 DNA follows: TGTGCCAGCAGTTCCCTCGGGGGCCTTGACTCACCCCTCCACTTT.

This clone was detected a few times. J is TRBJ2-5 and V is TRBV4-2; D is tentatively TRBD1 or TRBD2 (5 bases each). The germline V and J ends were trimmed by 8 bases and 5 bases, with 15 bases remaining between them. This CDR3 is 13 amino acids long. CDR1 and CDR2 (germline): LGHNA, YNFKEQ. The CDR3 bases are TGTGCCAGCGCCTCGGGGCAGAGGGAGACCCAGTACTTC. Protein: CASASGQRETQYF.

The chain has TRBV6-6 and TRBJ2-5, with TRBD2 identical over 12 bases. The CDR3 runs 15 residues. J was trimmed by 7 bases and V by 7 bases; bases with no gene match: 10. Germline values: CDR1 MNHNY, CDR2 SVGAGI (reference sequence). The CDR3 bases are TGTGCCAGCACCACCGGGACTAGCGGGCTCGGGACCCAGTACTTC. It codes for CASTTGTSGLGTQYF.

This sequence joins TRBV2 and TRBJ1-2, with D possibly being TRBD1 (5 bases). Germline lookup yields CDR1 SNHLY and CDR2 FYNNEI. The CDR3 extends over 13 amino acids. As DNA, the CDR3 is TGTGCTTCGCCCAGCTCTCAGGGCTATGGCTACACCTTC. This codes for CASPSSQGYGYTF.

The rearrangement links TRBV11-1 to TRBJ2-5; possible D gene TRBD2, 5 bases. The CDR3 has 15 amino acids. The germline V gene encodes CDR1 SGHAT and CDR2 FQDESV (reference sequence). V lost 4 bases to trimming and J lost 1 base, with 13 bases between them. The CDR3 sequence is CASSSYIAIQETQYF. The CDR3 bases are TGTGCCAGCAGCTCCTACATAGCGATCCAAGAGACCCAGTACTTC.

This clone was detected only once. This chain joins TRBV4-3 and TRBJ2-7; perhaps TRBD2 as D (5 bases). This CDR3 region has 16 residues. Germline V gene sequence: CDR1 LGHNA, CDR2 YSLEER. V lost 2 bases, J lost 0 bases, and 14 bases lay in between. CDR3 in DNA: TGCGCCAGCAGCCAATCCGAGGGTTCCTTCTCCTACGAGCAGTACTTC. Amino acids: CASSQSEGSFSYEQYF.

This chain joins TRBV30 and TRBJ2-5; no clear D gene. The CDR3 covers 13 residues. CDR1 is GTSNPN and CDR2 is SVGIG in the germline V gene (reference sequence). V lost 2 bases and J lost 1, with 8 bases in between. CDR3 sequence (DNA): TGTGCCTGGAGTTTGGGTATCCAAGAGACCCAGTACTTC. Its translation: CAWSLGIQETQYF.

This clone was detected only a few times. The rearrangement links TRBV10-3 to TRBJ2-5; D tentatively fits TRBD1 or TRBD2 (5 bases each). CDR3 length: 15 amino acids. Looked up from germline, CDR1 is ENHRY and CDR2 is SYGVKD. V was trimmed by 6 bases and J by 3 bases, leaving 17 bases between them. This chain's CDR3 is CAIRIRDGLEETQYF. DNA for the CDR3: TGTGCCATCAGAATCAGGGACGGACTCGAAGAGACCCAGTACTTC.

This clone occurred a few times. The chain carries TRBV25-1 and TRBJ2-5; TRBD2 matches at 8 bases. The CDR3 has 14 residues. Trimming removed 1 base from V and 5 bases from J; junction bases left unmatched: 3. The germline CDR1 and CDR2 sequences are MGHDK and SYGVNS. The CDR3 bases are TGTGCCAGCAGTGAATCGGGGGGGGAGGAGACCCAGTACTTC. Its translation is CASSESGGEETQYF. Complete variable domain (other parts from reference TRBV25-1 and TRBJ2-5): EADIYQTPRYLVIGTGKKITLECSQTMGHDKMYWYQQDPGMELHLIHYSYGVNSTEKGDLSSESTVSRIRTEHFPLTLESARPSHTSQYLCASSESGGEETQYFGPGTRLLVL.

The chain couples TRBV7-9 to TRBJ2-7, with D perhaps TRBD1 or TRBD2 (5 bases each). Germline lookup yields CDR1 SEHNR and CDR2 FQNEAQ (reference sequence). The CDR3 length is 15 residues. V was clipped by 5 bases and J by 2 bases, with 16 bases between them. CDR3 in amino acids: CASSGAGTPPYEQYF. The CDR3 DNA follows: TGTGCCAGCAGCGGAGCAGGGACCCCACCCTACGAGCAGTACTTC.

J is TRBJ2-1 and V is TRBV29-1; 8 bases agree with TRBD2. Germline-derived CDR1 and CDR2 are SQVTM and ANQGSEA. There are 14 residues in the CDR3. V was pared by 7 bases and J by 5 bases, with 10 bases of the junction left unmatched. The chain's CDR3 is CSANGGVMNNEQFF. The DNA of the CDR3 is TGCAGCGCAAACGGGGGGGTGATGAACAATGAGCAGTTCTTC.

In its sample, this clone was seen a few times. The chain couples TRBV2 to TRBJ2-7, with 13 bases matching TRBD2. Germline-derived CDR1 and CDR2 are SNHLY and FYNNEI. V lost 7 bases, J lost 6 bases, and 9 bases stayed unmatched. This CDR3 spans 15 amino acids. The CDR3 DNA sequence: TGTGCCAGCACTGGACTAGCGGGGGCCCCGGGCGAGCAGTACTTC. It yields the protein CASTGLAGAPGEQYF.

The chain carries TRBV4-1 and TRBJ2-7; D possibly uses TRBD1 or TRBD2 (5 bases each). Trimming shortened V by 4 bases and J by 5 bases, and 18 bases separated the two germline ends. CDR3 size: 15 residues. The germline gives CDR1 MGHRA, CDR2 YSYEKL. The CDR3 bases are TGCGCCAGCAGCCCACGGGATGGGGGTACCAACGAGCAGTACTTC. The encoded protein is CASSPRDGGTNEQYF.

This clone has a handful of counts. The rearrangement links TRBV13 to TRBJ1-3; 9 nucleotides line up with TRBD1. The CDR3 loop spans 16 amino acids. The V gene end was trimmed by 4 bases and the J gene end by 1 base; junction bases not matched to a gene: 5. Germline V CDR1 and CDR2: PRHDT, FYEKMQ (reference sequence). CDR3 region: CASSSRDRDSGNTIYF. The CDR3 DNA reads TGTGCCAGCAGCTCCCGGGACAGGGATTCTGGAAACACCATATATTTT.

The chain recombines TRBV30 with TRBJ1-1; D is unresolved. The V end lost 7 bases, the J end lost 2 bases, and 11 bases lay between the germline ends. The CDR3 contains 12 residues. CDR1 and CDR2 (germline): GTSNPN, SVGIG (reference sequence). CDR3 in amino acids: CAYLMGNTEAFF. In DNA, the CDR3 is TGTGCCTATCTTATGGGAAACACTGAAGCTTTCTTT.

This chain uses TRBV7-2 with TRBJ2-1; D may be TRBD1 or TRBD2 (6 bases each). Trimming shortened V by 5 bases and J by 7 bases, and 21 bases separated the two germline ends. Germline V gene sequence: CDR1 SGHTA, CDR2 FQGNSA. The CDR3 totals 16 residues. The CDR3 sequence is CASSPRGGSIGNEQFF. DNA for the CDR3: TGTGCCAGCAGCCCCCGAGGGGGGTCAATTGGGAATGAGCAGTTCTTC.

The chain recombines TRBV4-3 with TRBJ2-1; the D is unclear. There are 17 residues in the CDR3. V lost 0 bases and J lost 4, with 16 bases in between. Germline V gene sequence: CDR1 LGHNA, CDR2 YSLEER. CDR3 in DNA: TGCGCCAGCAGCCAAGATGCGGAAGTAGGTCTTTACAATGAGCAGTTCTTC. This codes for CASSQDAEVGLYNEQFF.

This rearrangement joins TRBV30 to TRBJ1-5; D unresolved. Trimming took 1 base from V and 2 from J, leaving 6 bases between them. Germline loops: CDR1 GTSNPN, CDR2 SVGIG (reference sequence). CDR3 length: 13 residues. CDR3 in DNA: TGTGCCTGGAGTGACTCCGGCAATCAGCCCCAGCATTTT. Protein product: CAWSDSGNQPQHF.

The chain recombines TRBV19 with TRBJ2-6; D not certain. CDR1 and CDR2 (germline): LNHDA, SQIVND (reference sequence). This CDR3 contains 13 residues. The V end was cut by 5 bases, the J end by 4 bases, with 6 bases between. The CDR3 sequence is CASSPGGANVLTF. Here the CDR3 DNA reads TGTGCCAGTAGTCCTGGGGGGGCCAACGTCCTGACTTTC. Using reference TRBV19 and TRBJ2-6 for the parts outside the CDR3, the full variable domain is DGGITQSPKYLFRKEGQNVTLSCEQNLNHDAMYWYRQDPGQGLRLIYYSQIVNDFQKGDIAEGYSVSREKKESFPLTVTSAQKNPTAFYLCASSPGGANVLTFGAGSRLTVL.

The chain employs TRBV25-1 and TRBJ1-2, with 10 bases identical to TRBD1. Trimming took 3 bases from V and 2 from J; bases not matched to a gene: 12. The V gene's germline CDR1 is MGHDK and CDR2 SYGVNS. The CDR3 runs 18 residues. CDR3 sequence (DNA): TGTGCCAGCAGTGATCGGGGGGACAGGGGAATGCCGAACTATGGCTACACCTTC. This gives the protein CASSDRGDRGMPNYGYTF.

This rearrangement joins TRBV30 to TRBJ1-2; D is ambiguous. This CDR3 is built from 13 residues. The germline CDR1 and CDR2 sequences are GTSNPN and SVGIG (reference sequence). Trimming removed 0 bases at V and 8 bases at J, with 13 bases between. The CDR3 region has the DNA TGTGCCTGGAGTGTATCGGCCCCGGGGGGCTACACCTTC. As protein: CAWSVSAPGGYTF.

V gene TRBV7-3 combines with J gene TRBJ1-1, with a weak D call TRBD1 (5 bases). This CDR3 has 13 residues. Germline CDR1 and CDR2: SGHTA and FQGTGA. The V end lost 3 bases, the J end lost 1 base, and 6 bases lay between the germline ends. The CDR3 bases are TGTGCCAGCAGCTTGCAGGGGAACACTGAAGCTTTCTTT. As protein: CASSLQGNTEAFF.